This TCR beta chain was sequenced for a study of control samples from healthy donors and cancer patients. The germline V gene encodes CDR1 SGHTA and CDR2 FQGNSA. V was clipped by 5 bases and J by 4 bases; unmatched bases: 11. The CDR3 sequence is 16 residues long. Method: immunoSEQ multiplex PCR; TCRdb's copy keeps in-frame clones and lacks some. The data show around 190,000 clones, with about 90% seen just once and roughly 1.3% held by the top ten. Sequenced input: blood. This clonotype originated in a woman aged 45 to 65 in good health. The chain combines TRBV7-2 with TRBJ1-3, with TRBD1 matching over 7 bases. The CDR3 here is CASSVGPGGEGNTIYF. The DNA for the CDR3 is TGTGCCAGCAGCGTCGGGCCAGGGGGAGAAGGAAACACCATATATTTT.